A selection of T cell receptor beta chains follows, all from one sample in a study of blood T cell repertoires in COVID-19. Sequencing used immunoSEQ multiplex PCR; TCRdb keeps in-frame clones, though not all of them. The sample carries roughly 68,000 clones, around 90% recorded once. The sequenced sample was peripheral blood. The receptors stem from a man aged 45-65 years with acute or convalescent COVID-19. The CDR3 runs from the conserved cysteine through the conserved F or W. D genes are given only for firm matches. Size values are once, few and many counts, or a class for expanded clones, and some rows have none.

CDR3 DNA: TGTGCCAGCAGCGCCACAGGGACCAATCAGCCCCAGCATTTT
CDR3 protein: CASSATGTNQPQHF
V gene: TRBV7-9
D gene: -
clone size: -
J gene: TRBJ1-5

CDR3 DNA: TGCGCCAGCAGCGTTTTTGGACTAGCGGGGAATGAGCAGTTCTTC
CDR3 protein: CASSVFGLAGNEQFF
V gene: TRBV4-1
D gene: TRBD2
clone size: -
J gene: TRBJ2-1

CDR3 DNA: TGTGCCAGCAGTTTAGGTTGGGGGAGGCAGACCCAGTACTTC
CDR3 protein: CASSLGWGRQTQYF
V gene: TRBV27
D gene: -
clone size: -
J gene: TRBJ2-5

CDR3 DNA: TGTGCCAGCAGCGGGAACAGGGACATGGGGGGCTACACCTTC
CDR3 protein: CASSGNRDMGGYTF
V gene: TRBV11-2
D gene: -
clone size: -
J gene: TRBJ1-2

CDR3 DNA: TGTGCCAGCAGTTTATCAGCGAATCAGCCCCAGCATTTT
CDR3 protein: CASSLSANQPQHF
V gene: TRBV27
D gene: -
clone size: -
J gene: TRBJ1-5

CDR3 DNA: TGTGCCATCAGTGGAGGACAGGGCCCCTCTCTCACCATATATTTT
CDR3 protein: CAISGGQGPSLTIYF
V gene: TRBV10-3
D gene: TRBD1
clone size: -
J gene: TRBJ1-3

CDR3 DNA: TGTGCCAGCAGTCGACAGGGGAGGGGGGAGCTGTTTTTT
CDR3 protein: CASSRQGRGELFF
V gene: TRBV12-3/TRBV12-4
D gene: TRBD1
clone size: -
J gene: TRBJ2-2

CDR3 DNA: TGTGCCAGCAGCTTGGCAGGGTCGGATGAAAAACTGTTTTTT
CDR3 protein: CASSLAGSDEKLFF
V gene: TRBV7-9
D gene: -
clone size: -
J gene: TRBJ1-4

CDR3 DNA: TGTGCCAGCAGCCTATACCAGGGGGGCCACGAGCAGTACTTC
CDR3 protein: CASSLYQGGHEQYF
V gene: TRBV27
D gene: -
clone size: -
J gene: TRBJ2-7

CDR3 DNA: TGTGCCAGCGCCAGCGGGGGGACCACAGATACGCAGTATTTT
CDR3 protein: CASASGGTTDTQYF
V gene: TRBV28
D gene: TRBD2
clone size: -
J gene: TRBJ2-3

CDR3 DNA: TGTGCCAGCAGCCCGACAGAAAACACCGGGGAGCTGTTTTTT
CDR3 protein: CASSPTENTGELFF
V gene: TRBV3-1/TRBV3-2
D gene: -
clone size: -
J gene: TRBJ2-2

CDR3 DNA: TGTGCCAGCAGCTTGGACAGGGGGTTGGCTGAAGCTTTCTTT
CDR3 protein: CASSLDRGLAEAFF
V gene: TRBV5-4
D gene: TRBD1
clone size: -
J gene: TRBJ1-1

CDR3 DNA: TGTGCCAGCAGCGTCGGCGGCCTGAATATTGATGAAGCTTTCTTT
CDR3 protein: CASSVGGLNIDEAFF
V gene: TRBV11-1
D gene: -
clone size: -
J gene: TRBJ1-1

CDR3 DNA: TGTGCCAGAAGCCCGACTAGCGGGGGGCCGGATAGAGAGACCCAGTACTTC
CDR3 protein: CARSPTSGGPDRETQYF
V gene: TRBV5-3
D gene: TRBD2
clone size: -
J gene: TRBJ2-5

CDR3 DNA: TGTGCCAGCAGTTTAGTAGCAGGGCTAGCCAAAAACATTCAGTACTTC
CDR3 protein: CASSLVAGLAKNIQYF
V gene: TRBV27
D gene: -
clone size: -
J gene: TRBJ2-4

CDR3 DNA: TGTGCCAGCAGCTTGTTAGAGAATCAGCCCCAGCATTTT
CDR3 protein: CASSLLENQPQHF
V gene: TRBV5-5
D gene: -
clone size: few
J gene: TRBJ1-5

CDR3 DNA: TGTGCCAGCAGCCATTTCGAGGCCGGTGGCTACACCTTC
CDR3 protein: CASSHFEAGGYTF
V gene: TRBV14
D gene: -
clone size: -
J gene: TRBJ1-2

CDR3 DNA: TGTGCCAGCAGTTACGGGACTAGCGGGGGGTCCGAGCAGTACTTC
CDR3 protein: CASSYGTSGGSEQYF
V gene: TRBV6-5
D gene: TRBD2
clone size: -
J gene: TRBJ2-7

CDR3 DNA: TGTGCCAGCAGCCACCACGCGGGGGCCACGGAAACCCAGTACTTC
CDR3 protein: CASSHHAGATETQYF
V gene: TRBV3-1/TRBV3-2
D gene: -
clone size: -
J gene: TRBJ2-5

CDR3 DNA: TGTGCCAGCAGTCCCCAAGGGGCGACTTTCTTT
CDR3 protein: CASSPQGATFF
V gene: TRBV2
D gene: -
clone size: once
J gene: TRBJ1-1